Here is one T cell receptor (beta chain) with its context. Its antigen is still unknown. There are no base qualities to consult, and no much larger clone falls within one base. The germline V gene yields SGHRS for CDR1 and YFSETQ for CDR2. The CDR3 measures 16 amino acids from cysteine to phenylalanine. Only CDR3 DNA remains: 48 bases, in frame from the first base. V and J are truncated by 4 bases and 5 bases respectively, leaving an intervening sequence of 21 bases. The data were obtained in a study of early T cells in non-severe SARS-CoV-2 infection (dated by TCRdb to the early 2020s). Broadly, across the study: Bulk RNA from unsorted whole blood was used for TCR sequencing, so alpha and beta chains could not be paired.

What the research found in general, with its limitations: Matching against VDJdb was skewed toward anti-spike CD8 responses, likely underestimated virus-specific expansions, and missed private and CD4 specificities.

The study was a case-control design nested within a healthcare worker cohort in London, UK, with weekly nasopharyngeal swab PCR tests and blood sampling. Healthcare workers were recruited during the week of the UK lockdown, between 23 and 31 March 2020, and followed weekly for up to roughly 15 weeks. Library prep was done by 5' RACE. The data were produced on a NextSeq 500. Unique molecular identifiers were attached to individual cDNA molecules in the TCR library protocol so that sequencing error and PCR bias could be corrected. Sequencing covered both TCR alpha and beta chains, and within each sample the abundances of alpha and beta sequences were tightly co-correlated. From the authors' description of their analysis: V gene, J gene and CDR3 annotation of TCR sequences was performed with Decombinator V4. TCRs were defined as expanded if a significant change between any two time points was detected under a Poisson model with p below 0.0001. TCR abundances were normalised to the total number of TCRs sequenced per sample and expressed as counts per million. TRAV1-2 paired with TRAJ12, TRAJ20 or TRAJ33 defined MAIT TCRs, while TRAV10 paired with TRAJ18 defined iNKT TCRs. VDJdb, accessed 1 November 2021, was searched for CMV, EBV and SARS-CoV-2 annotated TCRs, with TCRs annotated for multiple antigens excluded. The public reads were reprocessed in TCRdb via fastp at Q25 and MiXCR, keeping in-frame beta chains. Every CDR3 protein is listed once, alongside the most common genes and DNA of its rows. These V and J calls originate from TCRdb's pipeline instead of the authors' own analysis. The sample table contains approximately 97,000 distinct CDR3 sequences; only one count was recorded for approximately 10% of them. The ten largest clones take up roughly 5% of the sample.

Recombination linked TRBV5-1 to TRBJ1-2, with the D gene uncertain. Material: whole blood, obtained at baseline. This TCR was recovered from an adult who was a healthcare worker with PCR-confirmed SARS-CoV-2 infection or an uninfected control (not recorded which). For the CDR3, the sequence is CASSPQADGVGYGYTF. The sequenced DNA is TGCGCCAGCAGCCCTCAAGCAGACGGGGTAGGGTATGGCTACACCTTC.